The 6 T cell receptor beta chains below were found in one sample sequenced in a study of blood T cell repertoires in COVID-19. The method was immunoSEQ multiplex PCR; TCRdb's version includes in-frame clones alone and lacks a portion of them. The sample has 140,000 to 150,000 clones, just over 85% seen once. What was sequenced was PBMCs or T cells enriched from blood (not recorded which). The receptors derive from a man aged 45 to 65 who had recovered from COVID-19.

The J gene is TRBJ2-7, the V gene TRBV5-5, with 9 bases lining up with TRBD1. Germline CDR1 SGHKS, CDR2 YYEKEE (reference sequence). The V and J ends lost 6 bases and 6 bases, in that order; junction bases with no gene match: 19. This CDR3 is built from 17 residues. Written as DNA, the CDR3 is TGTGCCAGCACCCTGGGGACAGGGTTGGTAGTAGGTCCCGAGCAGTACTTC. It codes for CASTLGTGLVVGPEQYF.

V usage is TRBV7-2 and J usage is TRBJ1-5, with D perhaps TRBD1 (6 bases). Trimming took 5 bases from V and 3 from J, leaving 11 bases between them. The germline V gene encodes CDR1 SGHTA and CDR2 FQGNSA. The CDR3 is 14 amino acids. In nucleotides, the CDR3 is TGTGCCAGCAGCAAACAGGGATCCAATCAGCCCCAGCATTTT. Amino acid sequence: CASSKQGSNQPQHF.

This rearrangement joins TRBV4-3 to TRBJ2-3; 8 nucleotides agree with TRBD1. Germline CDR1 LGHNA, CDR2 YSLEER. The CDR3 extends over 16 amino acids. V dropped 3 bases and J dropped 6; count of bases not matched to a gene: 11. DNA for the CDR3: TGCGCCAGCAGCCAGGACAGGGAGGACCTGCGGGATACGCAGTATTTT. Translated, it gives CASSQDREDLRDTQYF.

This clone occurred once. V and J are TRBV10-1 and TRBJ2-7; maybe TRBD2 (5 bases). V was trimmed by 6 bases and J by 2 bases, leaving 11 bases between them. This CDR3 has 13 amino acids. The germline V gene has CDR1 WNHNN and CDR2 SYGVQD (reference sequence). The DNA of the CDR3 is TGCGCCAGCAGGGGGTTGAGGGCCTACGAGCAGTACTTC. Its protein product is CASRGLRAYEQYF.

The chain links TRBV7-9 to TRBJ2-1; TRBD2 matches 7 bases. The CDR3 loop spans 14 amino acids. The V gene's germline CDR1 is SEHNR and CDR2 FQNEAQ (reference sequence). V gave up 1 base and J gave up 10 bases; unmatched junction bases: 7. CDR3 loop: CASSLVLAVSEQFF. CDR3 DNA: TGTGCCAGCAGCTTAGTCCTAGCGGTCTCAGAGCAGTTCTTC.

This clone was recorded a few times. CDR3 coding DNA: TGTGCCAGCAGCTTGACTAGCCCCAATGAGCAGTTCTTC. This translates into CASSLTSPNEQFF. The chain carries TRBV7-9 and TRBJ2-1; 7 nucleotides agree with TRBD2. CDR1 and CDR2 (germline): SEHNR, FQNEAQ (reference sequence). The CDR3 contains 13 residues. V shed 3 bases and J 6 bases; nucleotides not matched to a gene: 2.